This T cell receptor beta chain was obtained from a study of beta chain features in type 1 diabetes. Via CD45RO/CCR7/CD25/CD127/CD95/CD27, cells of the CD4+ naive, central memory, regulatory and stem cell-like memory subsets were sorted. Study results and limitations: TCRB CDR3s were moderately but significantly shorter in Type 1 diabetes patients in all four CD4+ subsets.

As every portion of the isolated RNA was reverse transcribed, the sequencing read expressed TCRB transcripts. Repertoires were generated with immunoSEQ multiplex PCR, while TCRdb's copy carries only in-frame clones and drops some. The sample has hundreds of thousands of clones, approximately 30% seen once. This clone occurred a few times. As yet, its antigen is unknown. This CDR3 is built from 11 residues. Germline CDR1 is KGHSH and CDR2 is LQKENI. Between the trimmed V and J ends, which lost 2 bases and 6 bases, there was a span of 3 bases. The receptor was isolated from a man aged 18 to 29 in good health. Sequencing input: naive CD4+ T cells from blood. The rearrangement joins TRBV18 to TRBJ2-3; D ambiguous. The CDR3 protein is CASSPEDTQYF. The CDR3 DNA sequence: TGTGCCAGCTCACCAGAGGATACGCAGTATTTT.